These 22 T cell receptor beta chains were all obtained from the same sample, sequenced in a study of cytomegalovirus exposure and HLA in healthy donors. Amplification used 60 Vbeta primers and 13 Jbeta primers. The table came from immunoSEQ multiplex PCR; TCRdb's copy has only in-frame clones and leaves some out. Here the sample spans under 130,000 clones, 66% being singletons. The material sequenced was PBMCs. The receptors originated from a woman aged 45-65 years in good health and CMV-seronegative.

V and J are TRBV20-1 and TRBJ2-7; D not resolved. Trimming cost V 5 bases and J 4 bases, with 6 bases left between them. Germline V gene data show CDR1 as DFQATT and CDR2 as SNEGSKA (reference sequence). This CDR3 has 10 amino acids. In nucleotides, the CDR3 is TGCAGTGCTGGCTTATACGAGCAGTACTTC. Translation gives CSAGLYEQYF.

The genes are TRBV7-9 and TRBJ2-3, with a weak D call TRBD2 (7 bases). V gave up 5 bases and J gave up 5 bases, with 20 bases separating them. This CDR3 comprises 16 residues. The germline gives CDR1 SEHNR, CDR2 FQNEAQ (reference sequence). The CDR3 bases are TGTGCCAGCAGCCCGAGAATGTGGGGGGGCGTAGATACGCAGTATTTT. Its translation is CASSPRMWGGVDTQYF.

The chain recombines TRBV5-4 with TRBJ2-3; D perhaps matches TRBD2 (5 bases). The V gene lost 2 bases and the J gene lost 2 bases, with 12 bases spanning the gap. The CDR3 runs 15 residues. CDR1 and CDR2 (germline): SGHNT, YYREEE (reference sequence). CDR3 sequence reads: CASSFQGRNTDTQYF. The CDR3 nucleotides are TGTGCCAGCAGCTTTCAAGGGAGAAACACAGATACGCAGTATTTT.

The J gene is TRBJ2-1, the V gene TRBV2; 11 bases fit TRBD2. The germline V gene encodes CDR1 SNHLY and CDR2 FYNNEI. J gave up 7 bases and V 4 bases, and 9 bases lay outside the gene matches. This CDR3 has 16 amino acids. CDR3 residues: CASSGIAGGSRNEQFF. CDR3 in DNA: TGTGCCAGCAGTGGGATAGCGGGAGGGAGTAGAAATGAGCAGTTCTTC.

The chain joins TRBV14 to TRBJ2-3, with 9 bases lining up with TRBD2. The CDR3 totals 15 residues. Germline loops: CDR1 SGHDN, CDR2 FVKESK. V shed 0 bases and J 7 bases; nucleotides not matched to a gene: 5. CDR3 DNA sequence: TGTGCCAGCAGCCAAGAAGGCGGGACTAGCTATACGCAGTATTTT. Translating gives CASSQEGGTSYTQYF.

This clone was seen more than once but under ten times. The chain carries TRBV30 and TRBJ1-3; D not certain. The CDR3 length is 13 residues. Germline V gene sequence: CDR1 GTSNPN, CDR2 SVGIG (reference sequence). With 4 bases removed from V and 0 bases from J, the gap between germline ends came to 7 bases. CDR3 in amino acids: CAWTYSSGNTIYF. The CDR3 nucleotides are TGTGCCTGGACGTACAGCTCTGGAAACACCATATATTTT.

The V gene is TRBV7-6, the J gene TRBJ2-5; maybe TRBD1 (6 bases). Germline loops: CDR1 SGHVS, CDR2 FNYEAQ. This CDR3 is built from 15 residues. V gave up 5 bases and J gave up 2 bases, with 15 bases separating them. The CDR3 DNA is TGTGCCAGCAGCCAGGGGTCAGTCAGTCAAGAGACCCAGTACTTC. It is translated as CASSQGSVSQETQYF.

This sequence joins TRBV5-6 and TRBJ2-5, with 11 bases matching TRBD2. J gave up 4 bases and V 5 bases, and 7 bases lay outside the gene matches. CDR3 size: 15 residues. Germline V CDR1 and CDR2: SGHDT, YYEEEE. In DNA, the CDR3 is TGTGCCAGCAGAGTACTAGCGGGAGCGCGAGAGACCCAGTACTTC. This codes for CASRVLAGARETQYF.

The rearrangement uses TRBV4-1 and TRBJ1-4; D gene uncertain. V dropped 6 bases and J dropped 2 bases, with 16 bases sitting between them. This CDR3 contains 16 residues. CDR1 MGHRA and CDR2 YSYEKL come from the germline V gene. The CDR3: CASRSGNDGTNEKLFF. CDR3 DNA sequence: TGCGCCAGCAGATCCGGGAACGACGGTACTAATGAAAAACTGTTTTTT.

As to this clone: Distinct nucleotide sequences in the sample also encode this CDR3. The V gene is TRBV4-1, the J gene TRBJ1-5; TRBD1 might be the D (5 bases). V gave up 0 bases and J gave up 5 bases, with 8 bases separating them. CDR3 length equals 14 residues. Germline V lookup: CDR1 MGHRA, CDR2 YSYEKL. The CDR3: CASSQDGGYQPQHF. The CDR3 DNA is TGCGCCAGCAGCCAAGACGGGGGGTATCAGCCCCAGCATTTT.

The chain is built from TRBV2 and TRBJ2-7; TRBD1 is a possible D gene (6 bases). Germline lookup yields CDR1 SNHLY and CDR2 FYNNEI. Deletions cut 9 bases from V and 4 bases from J, with 16 bases between. CDR3 length: 13 amino acids. CDR3 coding DNA: TGTGCCAGTGGGGGCCAGTTGGAATACGAGCAGTACTTC. Translated, it gives CASGGQLEYEQYF.

Comment on this clone: Germline and junction disagree at one end, which may indicate a read error. J is TRBJ2-3 and V is TRBV7-7; D not certain. There are 14 residues in the CDR3. CDR1 and CDR2 from the germline V gene are SSHAT and FNYEAQ (reference sequence). CDR3 region: CASSLSAATDTQYF. CDR3 sequence (DNA): TGTGCTAGCAGCTTATCCGCGGCGACAGATACGCAGTATTTT. Supplemented by reference TRBV7-7 and TRBJ2-3, the full variable domain reads GAGVSQSPRYKVTKRGQDVTLRCDPISSHATLYWYQQALGQGPEFLTYFNYEAQPDKSGLPSDRFSAERPEGSISTLTIQRTEQRDSAMYRCASSLSAATDTQYFGPGTRLTVL.

As regards this clone: Sequence at one end of the junction differs from germline and may be a read error. The same CDR3 can be traced to other DNA sequences in this sample. The chain uses TRBV6-1 and TRBJ1-4, with D maybe TRBD1 (6 bases). CDR1 and CDR2 from the germline V gene are MNHNS and SASEGT. This CDR3 has 15 residues. CDR3 nucleotides: TGTGCCAGCAGTGACAGGGGCGGCGCGTGGGAAAAGCTGTTTTTT. Amino acid sequence: CASSDRGGAWEKLFF.

The rearrangement uses TRBV5-6 and TRBJ2-7, with 8 nucleotides matching TRBD1. J was trimmed by 2 bases and V by 4 bases; bases with no gene match: 11. The V gene's germline CDR1 is SGHDT and CDR2 YYEEEE. The CDR3 runs to 16 residues. CDR3 nucleotide sequence: TGTGCCAGCAGCCAACCGACAGGGGTTGCCCCCTACGAGCAGTACTTC. Amino acid sequence: CASSQPTGVAPYEQYF. Using reference TRBV5-6 and TRBJ2-7 for the parts outside the CDR3, the full variable domain is DAGVTQSPTHLIKTRGQQVTLRCSPKSGHDTVSWYQQALGQGPQFIFQYYEEEERQRGNFPDRFSGHQFPNYSSELNVNALLLGDSALYLCASSQPTGVAPYEQYFGPGTRLTVT.

This clone has more than one count but fewer than ten. The chain uses TRBV27 and TRBJ1-1; D is uncertain. The CDR3 length is 18 residues. The V end lost 7 bases, the J end lost 0 bases, and 24 bases lay between the germline ends. CDR1 MNHEY and CDR2 SMNVEV come from the germline V gene (reference sequence). The CDR3 spells CASKLRVLEIEMNTEAFF. DNA of the CDR3: TGTGCCAGCAAGTTACGGGTCTTAGAAATCGAGATGAACACTGAAGCTTTCTTT.

This clone was detected a few times. J is TRBJ2-5 and V is TRBV5-1, with a weak D call TRBD2 (5 bases). Germline-derived CDR1 and CDR2 are SGHRS and YFSETQ. There are 13 residues in the CDR3. Trimming took 3 bases from V and 3 from J, leaving 9 bases between them. CDR3: CASSWRIEETQYF. The CDR3 DNA is TGCGCCAGCAGCTGGAGGATAGAAGAGACCCAGTACTTC.

The chain couples TRBV7-2 to TRBJ2-7, with D perhaps TRBD2 (6 bases). From germline, CDR1 is SGHTA and CDR2 FQGNSA. Trimming left V 1 base short and J 2 bases short, with 15 bases between. The CDR3 runs to 16 residues. Here the CDR3 DNA reads TGTGCCAGCAGCTTAGTTGGAGGGGCCGGTCCCTACGAGCAGTACTTC. Translated: CASSLVGGAGPYEQYF.

This clone was seen only a few times. The rearrangement joins TRBV19 to TRBJ1-2; maybe TRBD1 (6 bases). The germline V gene encodes CDR1 LNHDA and CDR2 SQIVND (reference sequence). The V and J ends lost 3 bases and 2 bases respectively, with 13 bases between them. The CDR3 totals 15 residues. The CDR3 here is CASSIIRDNNYGYTF. In nucleotides, the CDR3 is TGTGCCAGTAGTATTATTCGGGACAACAACTATGGCTACACCTTC. Based on the CDR3 plus reference TRBV19 and TRBJ1-2, the full variable domain is DGGITQSPKYLFRKEGQNVTLSCEQNLNHDAMYWYRQDPGQGLRLIYYSQIVNDFQKGDIAEGYSVSREKKESFPLTVTSAQKNPTAFYLCASSIIRDNNYGYTFGSGTRLTVV.

The rearrangement joins TRBV7-8 to TRBJ2-1, with a tentative D call TRBD2 (6 bases). The germline V gene has CDR1 SGHVS and CDR2 FQNEAQ. CDR3 size: 15 residues. The germline V and J ends were trimmed by 5 bases and 3 bases, with 14 bases remaining between them. CDR3 region: CASSLIAENYNEQFF. The CDR3 DNA follows: TGTGCCAGCAGCCTTATAGCGGAAAACTACAATGAGCAGTTCTTC.

The rearrangement uses TRBV27 and TRBJ2-4; tentatively, D is TRBD1 (5 bases). The CDR3 consists of 13 residues. V shed 3 bases and J shed 4 bases, with 7 bases lying between them. Germline V CDR1 and CDR2: MNHEY, SMNVEV (reference sequence). The DNA of the CDR3 is TGTGCCAGCAGTTTCGCAGGGAAAAACATTCAGTACTTC. Its protein product is CASSFAGKNIQYF.

V gene TRBV2 combines with J gene TRBJ2-5; no reliable D call. Trimming removed 9 bases from V and 1 base from J, with 12 bases in between. There are 13 residues in the CDR3. Germline V gene lookup returns CDR1 SNHLY and CDR2 FYNNEI. CDR3 sequence reads: CASTIEVQETQYF. The CDR3 DNA is TGTGCCAGTACAATAGAGGTCCAAGAGACCCAGTACTTC.

The chain combines TRBV5-4 with TRBJ2-4; 7 bases are a match to TRBD1. V lost 4 bases, J lost 4 bases, and 5 bases stayed unmatched. Per germline, CDR1 SGHNT and CDR2 YYREEE (reference sequence). CDR3 size: 14 residues. The CDR3 reads CASSGGQHKNIQYF. The CDR3 bases are TGTGCCAGCAGCGGGGGACAGCATAAAAACATTCAGTACTTC.